The 9 T cell receptor beta chains in this list originate from one sample, sequenced in a study of cytomegalovirus exposure and HLA in healthy donors. The primer mix had 60 Vbeta and 13 Jbeta primers. Sequencing used immunoSEQ multiplex PCR; TCRdb keeps in-frame clones, though not all of them. This sample has under 200,000 clones, with approximately 78% found just once. The sequencing sample was made of PBMCs. Every receptor here comes from a male donor in good health and CMV-seropositive.

The gene calls are TRBV10-3 and TRBJ2-7; D call uncertain. Germline-derived CDR1 and CDR2 are ENHRY and SYGVKD. Trimming pared 6 bases from V and 3 bases from J, leaving 9 bases between. This CDR3 has 12 residues. Written as DNA, the CDR3 is TGTGCCATCAGCTTCGACTTCTACGAGCAGTACTTC. Translated, it gives CAISFDFYEQYF.

Only a few counts were recorded for this clone. The rearrangement joins TRBV5-6 to TRBJ1-2; TRBD1 matches at 7 bases. The V gene end was trimmed by 4 bases and the J gene end by 0 bases; junction bases not matched to a gene: 6. Germline assignment: CDR1 SGHDT and CDR2 YYEEEE. This CDR3 spans 15 amino acids. CDR3 protein: CASSRGTVANYGYTF. The CDR3 DNA sequence: TGTGCCAGCAGCCGAGGGACAGTAGCTAACTATGGCTACACCTTC.

The chain combines TRBV6-5 with TRBJ2-7; perhaps TRBD2 as D (5 bases). V was cut by 5 bases and J by 2 bases, with 13 bases left in between. The V gene's germline CDR1 is MNHEY and CDR2 SVGAGI. The CDR3 covers 14 residues. CDR3 loop: CASSPKTRAYEQYF. In DNA form, the CDR3 reads TGTGCCAGCAGTCCCAAAACTAGGGCCTACGAGCAGTACTTC.

CDR3 sequence reads: CAWRPRSDTQYF. CDR3 DNA sequence: TGTGCCTGGAGACCGAGATCAGATACGCAGTATTTT. This chain uses TRBV30 with TRBJ2-3; D is uncertain. The CDR3 is 12 residues long. Deletions cut 3 bases from V and 4 bases from J, with 8 bases between. Germline-derived CDR1 and CDR2 are GTSNPN and SVGIG (reference sequence).

This sequence joins TRBV10-1 and TRBJ2-1; unclear D gene. This CDR3 spans 14 amino acids. V gave up 4 bases and J gave up 5 bases, with 12 bases separating them. Germline values: CDR1 WNHNN, CDR2 SYGVQD (reference sequence). The DNA for the CDR3 is TGCGCCAGCAGTGGCGGTCTTACCCACAATGAGCAGTTCTTC. Translating it yields CASSGGLTHNEQFF.

The chain links TRBV11-3 to TRBJ2-3; 12 bases agree with TRBD2. With 4 bases clipped from V and 7 bases from J, the junction kept 3 bases outside the gene matches. CDR1 is SGHNT and CDR2 is YENEEA in the germline V gene. CDR3 length: 14 residues. CDR3 in amino acids: CASSSGLAGNTQYF. The DNA for the CDR3 is TGTGCCAGCAGCTCAGGACTAGCGGGAAATACGCAGTATTTT.

V gene TRBV11-2 combines with J gene TRBJ2-7, with 7 bases aligning to TRBD2. The CDR3 extends over 15 amino acids. J gave up 2 bases and V 3 bases, and 7 bases lay outside the gene matches. Per germline, CDR1 SGHAT and CDR2 FQNNGV. CDR3 in amino acids: CASSFGAGRTYEQYF. The CDR3 nucleotides are TGTGCCAGCAGCTTTGGAGCGGGGAGAACCTACGAGCAGTACTTC.

The V gene is TRBV6-5, the J gene TRBJ2-5; 15 bases match TRBD2. CDR1 and CDR2 from the germline V gene are MNHEY and SVGAGI. Germline trimming cut 4 bases from V and 2 bases from J; bases unmatched to any gene: 2. The CDR3 length is 16 residues. CDR3 in amino acids: CASSWTSGRGQETQYF. The CDR3 coding sequence is TGTGCCAGCAGTTGGACTAGCGGGAGGGGACAAGAGACCCAGTACTTC.

This clone was seen more than once but under ten times. V and J are TRBV5-4 and TRBJ1-2; the D gene is possibly TRBD1 (5 bases). Germline V gene lookup returns CDR1 SGHNT and CDR2 YYREEE (reference sequence). The CDR3 is made up of 14 amino acids. V lost 0 bases to trimming and J lost 8 bases, with 14 bases between them. The DNA of the CDR3 is TGTGCCAGCAGCTTGGGGCGGGACCGGGAAGGCTACACCTTC. It yields the protein CASSLGRDREGYTF.